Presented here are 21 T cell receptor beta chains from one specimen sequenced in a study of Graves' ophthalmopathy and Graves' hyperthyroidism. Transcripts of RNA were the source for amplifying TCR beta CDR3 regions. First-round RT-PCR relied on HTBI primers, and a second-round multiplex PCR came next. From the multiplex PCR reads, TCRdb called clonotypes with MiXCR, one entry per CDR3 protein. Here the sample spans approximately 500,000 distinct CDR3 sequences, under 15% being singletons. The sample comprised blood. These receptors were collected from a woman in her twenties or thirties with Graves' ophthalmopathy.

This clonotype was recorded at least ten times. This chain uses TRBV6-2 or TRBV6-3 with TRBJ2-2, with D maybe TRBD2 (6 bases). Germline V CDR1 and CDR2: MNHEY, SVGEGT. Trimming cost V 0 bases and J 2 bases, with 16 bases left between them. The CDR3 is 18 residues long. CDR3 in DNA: TGTGCCAGCAGTTACTCGTATCCTCAGCGGGCAAACACCGGGGAGCTGTTTTTT. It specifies CASSYSYPQRANTGELFF.

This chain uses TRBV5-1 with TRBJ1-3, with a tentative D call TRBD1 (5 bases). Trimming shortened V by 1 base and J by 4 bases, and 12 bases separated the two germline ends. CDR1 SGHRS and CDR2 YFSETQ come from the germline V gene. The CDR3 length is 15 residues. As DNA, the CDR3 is TGCGCCAGCAGCTTGTCCGGCAGGGCAGGAAACACCATATATTTT. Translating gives CASSLSGRAGNTIYF.

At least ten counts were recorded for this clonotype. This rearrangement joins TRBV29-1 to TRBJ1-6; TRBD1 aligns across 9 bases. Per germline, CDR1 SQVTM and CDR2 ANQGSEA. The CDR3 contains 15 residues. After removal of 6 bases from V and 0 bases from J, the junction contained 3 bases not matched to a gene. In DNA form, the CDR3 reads TGCAGCGTGGGACAGGGAAGCTCCTATAATTCACCCCTCCACTTT. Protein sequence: CSVGQGSSYNSPLHF. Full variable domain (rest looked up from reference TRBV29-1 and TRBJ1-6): SAVISQKPSRDICQRGTSLTIQCQVDSQVTMMFWYRQQPGQSLTLIATANQGSEATYESGFVIDKFPISRPNLTFSTLTVSNMSPEDSSIYLCSVGQGSSYNSPLHFGNGTRLTVT.

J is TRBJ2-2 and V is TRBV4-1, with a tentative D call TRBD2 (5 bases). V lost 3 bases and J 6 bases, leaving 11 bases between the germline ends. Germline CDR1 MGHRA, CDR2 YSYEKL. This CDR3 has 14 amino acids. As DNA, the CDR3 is TGCGCCAGCAGCCACGAGGGATCGGCCGGGGAGCTGTTTTTT. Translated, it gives CASSHEGSAGELFF.

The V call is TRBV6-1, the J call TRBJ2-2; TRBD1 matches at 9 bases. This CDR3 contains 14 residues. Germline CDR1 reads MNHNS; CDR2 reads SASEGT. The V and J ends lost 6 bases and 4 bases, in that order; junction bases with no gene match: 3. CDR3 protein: CASRPGQGTGELFF. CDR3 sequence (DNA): TGTGCCAGCAGACCGGGACAGGGCACCGGGGAGCTGTTTTTT.

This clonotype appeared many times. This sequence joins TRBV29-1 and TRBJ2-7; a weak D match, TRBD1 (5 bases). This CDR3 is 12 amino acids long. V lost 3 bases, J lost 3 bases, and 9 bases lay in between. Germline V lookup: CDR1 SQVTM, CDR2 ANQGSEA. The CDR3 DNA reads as TGCAGCGTTGACCAGGGCGACTACGAGCAGTACTTC. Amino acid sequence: CSVDQGDYEQYF.

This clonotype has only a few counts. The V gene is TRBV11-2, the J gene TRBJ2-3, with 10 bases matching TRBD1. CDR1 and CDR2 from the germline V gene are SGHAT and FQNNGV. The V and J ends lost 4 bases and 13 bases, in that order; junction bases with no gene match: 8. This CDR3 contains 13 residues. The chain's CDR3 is CASSSIPGQGKYF. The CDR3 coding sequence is TGTGCCAGCAGCTCCATACCGGGACAGGGGAAGTATTTT.

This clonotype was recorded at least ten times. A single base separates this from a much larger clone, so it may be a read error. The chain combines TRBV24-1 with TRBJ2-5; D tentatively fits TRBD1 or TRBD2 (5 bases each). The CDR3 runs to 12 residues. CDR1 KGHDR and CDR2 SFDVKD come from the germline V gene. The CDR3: CATGGLTETKYF. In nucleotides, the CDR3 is TGTGCCACCGGGGGATTGACAGAGACCAAGTACTTC.

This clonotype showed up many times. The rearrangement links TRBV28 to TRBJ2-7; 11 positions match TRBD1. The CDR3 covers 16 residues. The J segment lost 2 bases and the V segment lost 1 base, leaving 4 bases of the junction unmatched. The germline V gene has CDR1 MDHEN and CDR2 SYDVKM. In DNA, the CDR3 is TGTGCCAGCAGTTTATTGGACAGGGGGCGTACCTACGAGCAGTACTTC. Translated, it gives CASSLLDRGRTYEQYF.

The CDR3 sequence: CASTEGVGGNSPLHF. The CDR3 DNA sequence: TGTGCCAGCACCGAGGGCGTCGGGGGCAATTCACCCCTCCACTTT. The chain uses TRBV25-1 and TRBJ1-6, with D perhaps matching TRBD1 (6 bases). This CDR3 region has 15 residues. Deletions cut 7 bases from V and 7 bases from J, with 17 bases between. Germline CDR1 reads MGHDK; CDR2 reads SYGVNS.

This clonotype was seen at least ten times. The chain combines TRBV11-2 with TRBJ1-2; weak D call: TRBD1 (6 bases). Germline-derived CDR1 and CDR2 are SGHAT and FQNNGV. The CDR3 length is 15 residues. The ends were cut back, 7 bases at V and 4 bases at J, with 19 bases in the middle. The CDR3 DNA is TGTGCCAGCACCATAAAAGGGGGAGGTGGCTATGGCTACACCTTC. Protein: CASTIKGGGGYGYTF.

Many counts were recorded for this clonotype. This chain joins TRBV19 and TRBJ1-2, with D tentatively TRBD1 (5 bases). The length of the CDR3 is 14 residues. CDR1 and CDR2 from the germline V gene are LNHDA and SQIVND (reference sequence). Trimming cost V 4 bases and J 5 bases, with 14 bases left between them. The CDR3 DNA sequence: TGTGCCAGTAGTAGTCAGGGATGGACGTATGGCTACACCTTC. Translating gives CASSSQGWTYGYTF.

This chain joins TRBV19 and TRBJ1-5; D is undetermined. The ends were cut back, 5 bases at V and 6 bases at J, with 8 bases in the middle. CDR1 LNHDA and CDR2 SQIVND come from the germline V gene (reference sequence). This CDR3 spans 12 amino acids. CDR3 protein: CASSVEAQPQHF. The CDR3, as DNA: TGTGCCAGTAGTGTGGAGGCTCAGCCCCAGCATTTT. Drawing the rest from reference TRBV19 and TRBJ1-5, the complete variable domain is DGGITQSPKYLFRKEGQNVTLSCEQNLNHDAMYWYRQDPGQGLRLIYYSQIVNDFQKGDIAEGYSVSREKKESFPLTVTSAQKNPTAFYLCASSVEAQPQHFGDGTRLSIL.

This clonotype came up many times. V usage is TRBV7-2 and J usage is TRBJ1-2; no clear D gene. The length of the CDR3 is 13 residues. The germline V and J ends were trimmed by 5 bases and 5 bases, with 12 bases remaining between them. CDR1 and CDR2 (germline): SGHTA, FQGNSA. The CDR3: CASSAIPFYGYTF. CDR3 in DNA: TGTGCCAGCAGCGCAATCCCCTTTTATGGCTACACCTTC.

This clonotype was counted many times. CDR3 region: CASSPQGASTYEQYF. CDR3 bases: TGTGCCAGCAGCCCCCAAGGGGCCTCAACCTACGAGCAGTACTTC. This chain links TRBV7-6 with TRBJ2-7, with a possible D match to TRBD1 (5 bases). Germline V gene data show CDR1 as SGHVS and CDR2 as FNYEAQ. Trimming pared 5 bases from V and 2 bases from J, leaving 16 bases between. This CDR3 region has 15 residues.

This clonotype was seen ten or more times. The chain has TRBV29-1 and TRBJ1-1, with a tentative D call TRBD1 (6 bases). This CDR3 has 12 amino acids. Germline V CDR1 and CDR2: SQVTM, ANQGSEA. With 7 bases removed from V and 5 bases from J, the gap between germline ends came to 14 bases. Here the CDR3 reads CSGREGGTEAFF. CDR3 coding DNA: TGCAGCGGCCGTGAGGGGGGAACTGAAGCTTTCTTT.

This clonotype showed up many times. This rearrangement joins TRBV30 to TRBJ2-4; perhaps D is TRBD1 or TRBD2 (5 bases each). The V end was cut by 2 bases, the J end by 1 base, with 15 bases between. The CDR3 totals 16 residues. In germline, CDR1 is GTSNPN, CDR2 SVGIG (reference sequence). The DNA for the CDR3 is TGTGCCTGGAGTACCCCAGGGTGGGGGGCCAAAAACATTCAGTACTTC. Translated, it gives CAWSTPGWGAKNIQYF.

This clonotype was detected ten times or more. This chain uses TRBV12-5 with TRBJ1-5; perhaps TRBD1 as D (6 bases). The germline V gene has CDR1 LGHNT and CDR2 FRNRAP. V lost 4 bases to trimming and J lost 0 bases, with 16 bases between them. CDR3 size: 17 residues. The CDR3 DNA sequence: TGTGCTAGTGGTTCGCGGGACAACTCCCTTAGCAATCAGCCCCAGCATTTT. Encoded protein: CASGSRDNSLSNQPQHF.

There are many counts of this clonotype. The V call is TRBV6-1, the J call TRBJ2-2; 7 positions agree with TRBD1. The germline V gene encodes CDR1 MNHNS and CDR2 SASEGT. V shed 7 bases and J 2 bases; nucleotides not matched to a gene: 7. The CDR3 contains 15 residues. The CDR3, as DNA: TGTGCCAGCATCAAGGGGACAGTAAACACCGGGGAGCTGTTTTTT. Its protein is CASIKGTVNTGELFF.

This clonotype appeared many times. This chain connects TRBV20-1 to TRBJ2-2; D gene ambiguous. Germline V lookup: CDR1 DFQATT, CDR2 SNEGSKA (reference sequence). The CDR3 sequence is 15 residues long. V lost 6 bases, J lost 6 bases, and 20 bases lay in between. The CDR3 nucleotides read TGCAGTGCCATCTTCGGACGGGTAGTGGCCGGGGAGCTGTTTTTT. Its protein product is CSAIFGRVVAGELFF.

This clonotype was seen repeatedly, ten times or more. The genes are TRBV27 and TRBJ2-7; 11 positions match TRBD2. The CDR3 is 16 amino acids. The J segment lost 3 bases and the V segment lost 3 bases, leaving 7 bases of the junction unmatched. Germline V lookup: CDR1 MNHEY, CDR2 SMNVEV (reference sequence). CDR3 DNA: TGTGCCAGCAGTTTTGGGCTAGCGGGAGGCTACTACGAGCAGTACTTC. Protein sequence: CASSFGLAGGYYEQYF.